These 10 T cell receptor beta chains were all obtained from the same sample, sequenced in a study of control samples from healthy donors and cancer patients. The assay was immunoSEQ multiplex PCR, and TCRdb's table has in-frame clones only and misses some. Of 390,000 or so clones detected, over 75% appear once; the ten largest clones hold more than 6%. Sequencing was carried out using PBMCs. These receptors were obtained from a man in his forties with head and neck cancer.

The chain uses TRBV19 and TRBJ1-5; TRBD1 might be the D (6 bases). CDR3 length: 16 residues. Germline CDR1 is LNHDA and CDR2 is SQIVND (reference sequence). V lost 6 bases to trimming and J lost 0 bases, with 15 bases between them. CDR3 amino acids: CASSQGTGNSNQPQHF. CDR3 nucleotides: TGTGCCAGTAGCCAGGGGACCGGGAATAGCAATCAGCCCCAGCATTTT.

This clone was detected only once. V usage is TRBV28 and J usage is TRBJ1-5; D unresolved. This CDR3 spans 15 amino acids. Germline CDR1 and CDR2: MDHEN and SYDVKM. Trimming took off 3 bases at V and 1 base at J, with 10 bases between the two ends. The DNA for the CDR3 is TGTGCCAGCAGTTTTGGTCAGGTGAGCAATCAGCCCCAGCATTTT. It yields the protein CASSFGQVSNQPQHF.

This clone was counted a single time. The CDR3 is CASSSTGGPGQPQHF. DNA of the CDR3: TGTGCCAGCAGTTCGACCGGGGGACCCGGTCAGCCCCAGCATTTT. The chain carries TRBV28 and TRBJ1-5, with a weak D call TRBD1 (5 bases). This CDR3 region has 15 residues. Per germline, CDR1 MDHEN and CDR2 SYDVKM. V lost 4 bases, J lost 6 bases, and 16 bases lay in between.

This sequence joins TRBV19 and TRBJ2-6, with no clear D. This CDR3 has 16 amino acids. Germline loops: CDR1 LNHDA, CDR2 SQIVND (reference sequence). V was pared by 3 bases and J by 1 base, with 10 bases between. This CDR3 reads CASSMAVESGANVLTF. The CDR3 DNA is TGTGCCAGTAGTATGGCGGTGGAGTCTGGGGCCAACGTCCTGACTTTC.

The chain links TRBV10-2 to TRBJ2-5; 8 nucleotides align to TRBD1. The CDR3 covers 14 residues. CDR1 WSHSY and CDR2 SAAADI come from the germline V gene. Unmatched junction bases numbered 6, after V lost 7 bases and J lost 2 bases. In nucleotides, the CDR3 is TGCGCCAGCACGGACAGGGACGGGCAAGAGACCCAGTACTTC. Translation gives CASTDRDGQETQYF.

The chain recombines TRBV29-1 with TRBJ2-3, with 9 bases that match TRBD1. V shed 1 base and J 1 base; nucleotides not matched to a gene: 0. The CDR3 has 14 residues. From germline, CDR1 is SQVTM and CDR2 ANQGSEA. DNA of the CDR3: TGCAGCGTTGAAGGGACAGGGGGCACAGATACGCAGTATTTT. Protein product: CSVEGTGGTDTQYF.

V usage is TRBV19 and J usage is TRBJ1-2; 10 bases match TRBD1. The CDR3 runs 12 residues. V lost 7 bases and J lost 6; bases outside the gene matches: 2. CDR1 and CDR2 (germline): LNHDA, SQIVND (reference sequence). In DNA form, the CDR3 reads TGTGCCAGTACTGGGACAGGGGATGGCTACACCTTC. The encoded protein is CASTGTGDGYTF.

This sequence joins TRBV6-1 and TRBJ1-6, with 11 bases identical to TRBD1. V shed 4 bases, J shed 3 bases, and the junction held 11 bases outside the gene matches. The germline V gene encodes CDR1 MNHNS and CDR2 SASEGT. The CDR3 loop spans 19 amino acids. In DNA, the CDR3 is TGTGCCAGCAGTGGGACAGGGGGCAGACTTGGCGACTATAATTCACCCCTCCACTTT. Translated, it gives CASSGTGGRLGDYNSPLHF.

The gene calls are TRBV5-1 and TRBJ2-2; tentative D call: TRBD1 (6 bases). CDR3 length: 17 residues. The V end lost 1 base, the J end lost 1 base, and 14 bases lay between the germline ends. Germline V gives CDR1 SGHRS, CDR2 YFSETQ. The DNA for the CDR3 is TGCGCCAGCAGCTTGCCAAGACCGGGACAGAACACCGGGGAGCTGTTTTTT. It codes for CASSLPRPGQNTGELFF.

The J gene is TRBJ2-2, the V gene TRBV4-2, with 9 positions matching TRBD2. The CDR3 has 14 residues. The germline V gene encodes CDR1 LGHNA and CDR2 YNFKEQ. Losses at the gene ends were 10 bases for V and 1 base for J; bases not matched to a gene: 4. DNA for the CDR3: TGTGCCACGGGAGCGGGAGGGAACACCGGGGAGCTGTTTTTT. Its protein is CATGAGGNTGELFF.